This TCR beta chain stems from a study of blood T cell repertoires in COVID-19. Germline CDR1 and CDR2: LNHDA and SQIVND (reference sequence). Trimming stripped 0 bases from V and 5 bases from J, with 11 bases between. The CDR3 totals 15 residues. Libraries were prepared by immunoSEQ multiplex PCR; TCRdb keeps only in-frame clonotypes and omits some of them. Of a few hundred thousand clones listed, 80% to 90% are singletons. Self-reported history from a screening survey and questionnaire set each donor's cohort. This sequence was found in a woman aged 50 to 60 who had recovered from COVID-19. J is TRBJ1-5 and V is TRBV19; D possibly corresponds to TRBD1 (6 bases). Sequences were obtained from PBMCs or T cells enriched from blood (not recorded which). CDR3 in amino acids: CASSIEDRVDQPQHF. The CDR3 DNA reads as TGTGCCAGTAGTATAGAGGACAGAGTGGATCAGCCCCAGCATTTT.